This T cell receptor beta chain was identified during a study of human T cells and chemical hapten exposure. Study outcomes and limitations: No alteration of TCRs above 1 in 1000 frequency was seen with DPC sensitization.

Via MiXCR, TCRdb re-called the RACE reads, giving one row per CDR3 protein. Among tens of thousands of distinct CDR3 sequences listed, roughly 5.5% were seen once. Noted time point: healthy volunteer bleed at 6 weeks. Total RNA was isolated from unfractionated whole blood. This clonotype was picked up many times. The antigen remains undetermined. Germline CDR1 and CDR2: SEHNR and FQNEAQ (reference sequence). The CDR3 loop spans 15 amino acids. Trimming took 4 bases from V and 5 from J; bases not matched to a gene: 6. The V call is TRBV7-9, the J call TRBJ1-4, with 8 bases lining up with TRBD1. Sequencing used whole blood. The TCR sequence derives from a human donor in good health. Some clones in this sample may be carry-over from other donors' samples. In nucleotides, the CDR3 is TGTGCCAGCAGCTCCCCGACAGGGGTAAATGAAAAACTGTTTTTT. Its translation is CASSSPTGVNEKLFF.